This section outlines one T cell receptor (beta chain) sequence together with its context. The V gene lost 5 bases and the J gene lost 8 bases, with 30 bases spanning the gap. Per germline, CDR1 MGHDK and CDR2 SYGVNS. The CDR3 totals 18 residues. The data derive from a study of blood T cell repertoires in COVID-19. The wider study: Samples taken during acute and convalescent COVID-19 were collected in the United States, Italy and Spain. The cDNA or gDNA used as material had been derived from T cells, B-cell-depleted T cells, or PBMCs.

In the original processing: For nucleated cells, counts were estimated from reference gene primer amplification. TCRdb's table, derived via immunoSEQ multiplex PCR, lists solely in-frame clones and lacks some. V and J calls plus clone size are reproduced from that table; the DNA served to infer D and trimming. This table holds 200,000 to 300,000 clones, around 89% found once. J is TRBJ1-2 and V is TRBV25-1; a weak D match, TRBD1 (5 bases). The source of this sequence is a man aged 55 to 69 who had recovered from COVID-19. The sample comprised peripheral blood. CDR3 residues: CASSPKNHWARDSGGYTF. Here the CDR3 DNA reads TGTGCCAGCAGTCCCAAAAACCACTGGGCCCGCGACAGTGGAGGCTACACCTTC.